This T cell receptor beta chain is drawn from a study of T cells in Graves' hyperthyroidism and ophthalmopathy. From RNA transcripts, TCR beta CDR3 regions were amplified. Primed by the HTBI set, a first-round RT-PCR was run on the TCR CDR3. TCRdb reprocessed the multiplex PCR reads with MiXCR, giving one entry per CDR3 protein. The data contain roughly 500,000 distinct CDR3 sequences, roughly a quarter of them singletons. Germline V gene sequence: CDR1 SGHAT, CDR2 FQNNGV. This CDR3 spans 18 amino acids. V lost 3 bases and J 6 bases, leaving 23 bases between the germline ends. There are a few counts of this clonotype.

The sequence was collected from a woman between 25 and 40 years old with Graves' ophthalmopathy. Input material: blood. This chain uses TRBV11-2 with TRBJ2-2; D possibly matches TRBD1 or TRBD2 (7 bases each). The CDR3 is CASSFKQGQAGPAGELFF. DNA of the CDR3: TGTGCCAGCAGCTTTAAACAGGGGCAAGCGGGACCGGCCGGGGAGCTGTTTTTT. The whole variable domain, remainder taken from reference TRBV11-2 and TRBJ2-2, is EAGVAQSPRYKIIEKRQSVAFWCNPISGHATLYWYQQILGQGPKLLIQFQNNGVVDDSQLPKDRFSAERLKGVDSTLKIQPAKLEDSAVYLCASSFKQGQAGPAGELFFGEGSRLTVL.